A single T cell receptor (beta chain) is shown here with its context. Its specificity is not known. This record comes from a study of identical twins. General study points: Modelling underestimated the level of out-of-frame TCR alpha sharing observed in monozygotic twins. Conclusions were based on cross-sectional statistical analysis, without following the same donors. Twin pairs had excess sharing that was weaker in beta out-of-frame sequences.

Trimming took 8 bases from V and 5 from J, leaving 10 bases between them. Germline-derived CDR1 and CDR2 are LNHDA and SQIVND (reference sequence). The CDR3 consists of 12 residues. TCRdb re-derived calls from the 5' RACE reads in MiXCR, one entry per CDR3 protein. The sample lists around 1.7 million distinct CDR3 sequences; about 30% were seen once. The receptor's source is a newborn girl in good health. The chain employs TRBV19 and TRBJ1-5; D is possibly TRBD1 (5 bases). Sequenced sample: cord blood. CDR3 residues: CASAAGYQPQHF. DNA of the CDR3: TGTGCCAGTGCTGCAGGGTATCAGCCCCAGCATTTT.